These 11 T cell receptor beta chains were sequenced from one sample in a study of T cell responses to AZD1222 COVID-19 vaccine. The data were produced by immunoSEQ multiplex PCR, yet TCRdb's version contains in-frame clones alone and is incomplete. The data hold tens of thousands of clones, with about 90% observed a single time. Sequences were derived from peripheral blood, sampled on day 0 of AZD1222 vaccination. Every receptor here comes from an adult in good health.

This clone came up once. The genes are TRBV6-1 and TRBJ1-1; TRBD1 is a possible D gene (6 bases). Trimming cost V 3 bases and J 3 bases, with 23 bases left between them. The CDR3 spans 18 residues. Germline lookup yields CDR1 MNHNS and CDR2 SASEGT. DNA for the CDR3: TGTGCCAGCAGTGAGGAAGGCAGGGGCGTTCGTTCGGACACTGAAGCTTTCTTT. Translation: CASSEEGRGVRSDTEAFF.

V gene TRBV27 combines with J gene TRBJ1-6; D uncertain. This CDR3 has 12 amino acids. The germline gives CDR1 MNHEY, CDR2 SMNVEV (reference sequence). V shed 2 bases and J shed 9 bases, with 5 bases lying between them. The CDR3 bases are TGTGCCAGCAGTTTACTGCGTTCACCCCTCCACTTT. It codes for CASSLLRSPLHF.

This rearrangement joins TRBV6-5 to TRBJ2-7; D uncertain. The CDR3 loop spans 15 amino acids. V was cut by 8 bases and J by 0 bases, with 17 bases left in between. Germline V CDR1 and CDR2: MNHEY, SVGAGI. The CDR3 protein is CASAPGSSFSYEQYF. Written as DNA, the CDR3 is TGTGCCAGCGCCCCGGGCAGCTCCTTCTCCTACGAGCAGTACTTC.

The CDR3 region has the DNA TGTGCCAGCAGCTTGGGGGTGGGAGCCGGGGAGCTGTTTTTT. Amino acids: CASSLGVGAGELFF. The rearrangement uses TRBV5-5 and TRBJ2-2, with D perhaps TRBD2 (5 bases). The germline gives CDR1 SGHKS, CDR2 YYEKEE (reference sequence). The length of the CDR3 is 14 residues. V was shortened by 0 bases and J by 6 bases, with 9 bases between the two germline ends.

The V gene is TRBV7-9, the J gene TRBJ2-3; D is unclear. Germline lookup yields CDR1 SEHNR and CDR2 FQNEAQ (reference sequence). V lost 3 bases and J 6 bases, leaving 10 bases between the germline ends. This CDR3 spans 13 amino acids. CDR3 in amino acids: CASSFGSRDTQYF. CDR3 in DNA: TGTGCCAGCAGCTTTGGCAGCCGGGATACGCAGTATTTT.

The chain is built from TRBV5-3 and TRBJ2-1, with D maybe TRBD1 (7 bases). TRBV5-3 falls under the ORF class, with uncertain function. Trimming pared 2 bases from V and 5 bases from J, leaving 14 bases between. This CDR3 has 15 residues. The CDR3 here is CARSFDRDSDNEQFF. The CDR3, as DNA: TGTGCCAGAAGCTTTGACAGGGACTCGGACAATGAGCAGTTCTTC.

The table lists this clone with a count of one. The chain links TRBV14 to TRBJ2-7; TRBD2 matches 7 bases. CDR1 and CDR2 from the germline V gene are SGHDN and FVKESK. After removal of 2 bases from V and 3 bases from J, the junction contained 16 bases not matched to a gene. The CDR3 runs 18 residues. As DNA, the CDR3 is TGTGCCAGCAGCCAAACGACCGCGACTAGCTTAGGTTACTACGAGCAGTACTTC. Protein: CASSQTTATSLGYYEQYF.

The V gene is TRBV12-5, the J gene TRBJ1-2, with a tentative D call TRBD1 (5 bases). The V gene lost 6 bases and the J gene lost 4 bases, with 15 bases spanning the gap. The CDR3 is 14 residues long. CDR1 and CDR2 from the germline V gene are LGHNT and FRNRAP. The CDR3 nucleotides read TGTGCTAGTGGCCAGGGCGGGGAGGGCTATGGCTACACCTTC. This codes for CASGQGGEGYGYTF. Combining the CDR3 with reference TRBV12-5 and TRBJ1-2 gives the whole variable domain DARVTQTPRHKVTEMGQEVTMRCQPILGHNTVFWYRQTMMQGLELLAYFRNRAPLDDSGMPKDRFSAEMPDATLATLKIQPSEPRDSAVYFCASGQGGEGYGYTFGSGTRLTVV.

V gene TRBV9 combines with J gene TRBJ2-3; 14 bases fit TRBD2. The J segment lost 0 bases and the V segment lost 4 bases, leaving 4 bases of the junction unmatched. From germline, CDR1 is SGDLS and CDR2 YYNGEE. The CDR3 totals 17 residues. CDR3 protein: CASSQGLAGASTDTQYF. The CDR3 DNA follows: TGTGCCAGCAGCCAGGGACTAGCGGGGGCCAGCACAGATACGCAGTATTTT.

The chain employs TRBV5-6 and TRBJ1-6, with 9 bases lining up with TRBD1. The CDR3 runs 16 residues. The germline V gene encodes CDR1 SGHDT and CDR2 YYEEEE. V lost 1 base to trimming and J lost 5 bases; unmatched junction nucleotides: 4. CDR3 sequence: CASSLRGQGNNSPLHF. The DNA for the CDR3 is TGTGCCAGCAGCTTGCGAGGACAGGGGAATAATTCACCCCTCCACTTT.

V usage is TRBV2 and J usage is TRBJ1-2; the D is unclear. Trimming left V 0 bases short and J 4 bases short, with 18 bases between. The CDR3 totals 17 residues. Germline CDR1 and CDR2: SNHLY and FYNNEI. The CDR3 coding sequence is TGTGCCAGCAGTGAAGCCCCCCTGTTCGGGCTGGGCTATGGCTACACCTTC. As protein: CASSEAPLFGLGYGYTF. The variable domain in full, with the rest retrieved from reference TRBV2 and TRBJ1-2, is EPEVTQTPSHQVTQMGQEVILRCVPISNHLYFYWYRQILGQKVEFLVSFYNNEISEKSEIFDDQFSVERPDGSNFTLKIRSTKLEDSAMYFCASSEAPLFGLGYGYTFGSGTRLTVV.